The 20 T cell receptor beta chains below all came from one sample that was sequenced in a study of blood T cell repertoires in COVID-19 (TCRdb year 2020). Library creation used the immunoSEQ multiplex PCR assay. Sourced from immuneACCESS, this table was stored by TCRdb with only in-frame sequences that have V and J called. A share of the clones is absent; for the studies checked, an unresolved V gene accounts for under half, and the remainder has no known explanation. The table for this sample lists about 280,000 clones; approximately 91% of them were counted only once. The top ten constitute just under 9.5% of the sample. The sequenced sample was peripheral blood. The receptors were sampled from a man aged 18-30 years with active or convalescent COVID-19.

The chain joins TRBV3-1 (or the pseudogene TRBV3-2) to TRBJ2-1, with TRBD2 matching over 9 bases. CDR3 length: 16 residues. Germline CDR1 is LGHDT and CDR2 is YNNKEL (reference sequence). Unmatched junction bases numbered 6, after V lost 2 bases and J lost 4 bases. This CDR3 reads CASSQLLAGFYNEQFF. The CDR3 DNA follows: TGTGCCAGCAGCCAACTGCTAGCGGGGTTTTACAATGAGCAGTTCTTC.

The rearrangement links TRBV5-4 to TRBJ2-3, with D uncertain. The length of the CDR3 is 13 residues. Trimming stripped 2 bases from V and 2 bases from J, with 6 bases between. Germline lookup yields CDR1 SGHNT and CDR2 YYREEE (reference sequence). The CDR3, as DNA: TGTGCCAGCAGCTTTCGGTCCACAGATACGCAGTATTTT. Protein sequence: CASSFRSTDTQYF.

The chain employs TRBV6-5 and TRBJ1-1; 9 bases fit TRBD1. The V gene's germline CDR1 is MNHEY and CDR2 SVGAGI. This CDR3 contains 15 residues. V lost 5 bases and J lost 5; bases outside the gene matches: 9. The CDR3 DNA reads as TGTGCCAGCAGTATATGGGGACAGGGTGGGACTGAAGCTTTCTTT. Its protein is CASSIWGQGGTEAFF.

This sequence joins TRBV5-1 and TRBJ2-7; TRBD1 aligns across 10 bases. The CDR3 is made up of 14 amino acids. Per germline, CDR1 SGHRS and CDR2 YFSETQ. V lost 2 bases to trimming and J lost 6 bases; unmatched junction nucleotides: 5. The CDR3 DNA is TGCGCCAGCAGCTTAATGGGACAGGGGAGCGAGCAGTACTTC. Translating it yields CASSLMGQGSEQYF. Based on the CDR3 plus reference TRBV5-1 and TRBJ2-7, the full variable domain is KAGVTQTPRYLIKTRGQQVTLSCSPISGHRSVSWYQQTPGQGLQFLFEYFSETQRNKGNFPGRFSGRQFSNSRSEMNVSTLELGDSALYLCASSLMGQGSEQYFGPGTRLTVT.

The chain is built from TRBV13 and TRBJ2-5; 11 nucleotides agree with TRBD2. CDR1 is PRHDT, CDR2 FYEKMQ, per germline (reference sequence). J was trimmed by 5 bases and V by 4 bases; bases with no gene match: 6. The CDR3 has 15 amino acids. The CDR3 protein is CASSSGTSGQETQYF. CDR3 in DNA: TGTGCCAGCAGCTCCGGGACTAGCGGACAGGAGACCCAGTACTTC. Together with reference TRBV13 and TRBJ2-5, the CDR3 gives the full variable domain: AAGVIQSPRHLIKEKRETATLKCYPIPRHDTVYWYQQGPGQDPQFLISFYEKMQSDKGSIPDRFSAQQFSDYHSELNMSSLELGDSALYFCASSSGTSGQETQYFGPGTRLLVL.

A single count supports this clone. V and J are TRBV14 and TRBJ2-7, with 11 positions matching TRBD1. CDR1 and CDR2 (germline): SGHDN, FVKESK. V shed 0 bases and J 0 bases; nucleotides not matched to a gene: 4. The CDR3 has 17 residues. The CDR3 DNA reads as TGTGCCAGCAGCCAAGATCCCGGGACAGGGGGCTCCTACGAGCAGTACTTC. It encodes CASSQDPGTGGSYEQYF.

This CDR3 reads CASSEPRGQGALYSNQPQHF. In DNA form, the CDR3 reads TGTGCCAGCAGTGAACCAAGGGGACAGGGGGCCCTATATAGCAATCAGCCCCAGCATTTT. The chain couples TRBV6-1 to TRBJ1-5, with 12 positions matching TRBD1. J was trimmed by 0 bases and V by 2 bases; bases with no gene match: 11. There are 20 residues in the CDR3. Germline CDR1 reads MNHNS; CDR2 reads SASEGT.

This CDR3 reads CASSQESGVPPGNTIYF. CDR3 coding DNA: TGTGCCAGCAGCCAAGAATCGGGAGTCCCACCCGGAAACACCATATATTTT. The chain recombines TRBV3-1 (or the pseudogene TRBV3-2) with TRBJ1-3; D unresolved. Per germline, CDR1 LGHDT and CDR2 YNNKEL (reference sequence). There are 17 residues in the CDR3. V lost 0 bases and J lost 4, with 16 bases in between.

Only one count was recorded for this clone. CDR3 protein: CASSITGVEAGYTF. The CDR3 coding sequence is TGTGCCAGCAGTATAACAGGCGTCGAGGCTGGCTACACCTTC. This chain joins TRBV7-9 and TRBJ1-2, with D perhaps matching TRBD1 (5 bases). V shed 6 bases and J shed 7 bases, with 18 bases lying between them. The CDR3 consists of 14 residues. CDR1 is SEHNR and CDR2 is FQNEAQ in the germline V gene (reference sequence).

As DNA, the CDR3 is TGTGCCACCAGCCGTCGAACAGGACGATCGTCCTACAATGAGCAGTTCTTC. It yields the protein CATSRRTGRSSYNEQFF. The chain couples TRBV15 to TRBJ2-1, with D tentatively TRBD1 (5 bases). The V end lost 5 bases, the J end lost 1 base, and 18 bases lay between the germline ends. The CDR3 is 17 amino acids. Germline-derived CDR1 and CDR2 are LNHNV and YYDKDF (reference sequence).

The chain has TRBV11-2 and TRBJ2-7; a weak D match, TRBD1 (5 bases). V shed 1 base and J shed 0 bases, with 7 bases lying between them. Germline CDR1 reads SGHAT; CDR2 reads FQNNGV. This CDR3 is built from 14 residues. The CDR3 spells CASSLGGPSYEQYF. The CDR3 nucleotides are TGTGCCAGCAGCTTAGGGGGCCCCTCCTACGAGCAGTACTTC.

The CDR3 region has the DNA TGCGCCAGCAGTCCGGGGTCTGGGGCCAACGTCCTGACTTTC. It specifies CASSPGSGANVLTF. The chain uses TRBV4-1 and TRBJ2-6, with D tentatively TRBD2 (5 bases). The germline gives CDR1 MGHRA, CDR2 YSYEKL. Trimming cost V 6 bases and J 1 base, with 7 bases left between them. This CDR3 contains 14 residues.

The CDR3 DNA is TGTGCCATTCCACCCGGGGACAGGAACGAGCAGTACTTC. Translated, it gives CAIPPGDRNEQYF. The chain couples TRBV3-1 (or the pseudogene TRBV3-2) to TRBJ2-7; 8 bases align to TRBD1. The CDR3 loop spans 13 amino acids. Germline-derived CDR1 and CDR2 are LGHDT and YNNKEL (reference sequence). With 10 bases clipped from V and 5 bases from J, the junction kept 10 bases outside the gene matches.

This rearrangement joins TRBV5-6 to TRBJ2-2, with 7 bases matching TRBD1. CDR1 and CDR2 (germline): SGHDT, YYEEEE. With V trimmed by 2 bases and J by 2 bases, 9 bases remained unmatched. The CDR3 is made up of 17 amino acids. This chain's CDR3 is CASSFSPGTANTGELFF. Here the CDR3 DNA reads TGTGCCAGCAGCTTTTCCCCCGGGACAGCTAACACCGGGGAGCTGTTTTTT.

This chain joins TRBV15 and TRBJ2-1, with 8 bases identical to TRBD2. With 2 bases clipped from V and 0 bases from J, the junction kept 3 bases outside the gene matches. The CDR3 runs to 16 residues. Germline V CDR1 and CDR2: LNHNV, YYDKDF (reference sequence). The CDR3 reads CATSRRGGHSYNEQFF. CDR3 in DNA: TGTGCCACCAGCAGACGGGGGGGCCACTCCTACAATGAGCAGTTCTTC.

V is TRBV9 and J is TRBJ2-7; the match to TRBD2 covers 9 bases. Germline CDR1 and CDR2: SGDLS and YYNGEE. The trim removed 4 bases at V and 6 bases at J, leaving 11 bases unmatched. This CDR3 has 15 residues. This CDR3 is CASSLGTSITAEQYF. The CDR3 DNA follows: TGTGCCAGCAGCCTCGGGACTAGCATCACGGCCGAGCAGTACTTC.

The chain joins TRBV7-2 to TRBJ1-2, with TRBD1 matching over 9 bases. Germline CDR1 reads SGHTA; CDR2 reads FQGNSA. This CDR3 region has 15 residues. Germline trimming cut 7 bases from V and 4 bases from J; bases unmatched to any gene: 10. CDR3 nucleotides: TGTGCCAGCACCCCATCGACAGGGGGTACCTATGGCTACACCTTC. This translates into CASTPSTGGTYGYTF.

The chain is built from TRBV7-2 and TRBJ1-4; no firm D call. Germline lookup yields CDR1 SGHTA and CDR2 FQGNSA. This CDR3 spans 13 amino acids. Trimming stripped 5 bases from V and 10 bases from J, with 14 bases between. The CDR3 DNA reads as TGTGCCAGCAGCCCTCGGTCCCCTTTAAAACTGTTTTTT. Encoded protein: CASSPRSPLKLFF.

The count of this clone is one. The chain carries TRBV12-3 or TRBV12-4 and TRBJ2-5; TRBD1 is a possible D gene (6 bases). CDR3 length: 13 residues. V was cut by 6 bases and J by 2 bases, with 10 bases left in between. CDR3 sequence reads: CASSDRPQETQYF. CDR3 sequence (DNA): TGTGCCAGCAGCGACAGGCCTCAAGAGACCCAGTACTTC.

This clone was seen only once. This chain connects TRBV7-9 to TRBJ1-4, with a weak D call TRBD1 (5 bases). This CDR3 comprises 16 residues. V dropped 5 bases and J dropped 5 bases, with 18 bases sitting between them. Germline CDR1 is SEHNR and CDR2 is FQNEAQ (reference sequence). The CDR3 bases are TGTGCCAGCAGCCCGTACTTCCGTGGGGGGAATGAAAAACTGTTTTTT. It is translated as CASSPYFRGGNEKLFF.